The 15 T cell receptor beta chains below were found in one sample sequenced in a study of CD8 T cells in Susac syndrome. RNA, at roughly 0.45 to 1 ug, was reverse transcribed with random hexamers. TCRdb called the immunoSEQ multiplex PCR reads again in MiXCR, with one record for every CDR3 protein. The data show approximately 70,000 distinct CDR3 sequences, over 90% seen once. Specimen: CD8+ T cells from PBMCs. The receptor source for this set is a human donor in good health.

The J gene is TRBJ2-1, the V gene TRBV4-3; D is possibly TRBD2 (7 bases). The CDR3 consists of 14 residues. Germline V lookup: CDR1 LGHNA, CDR2 YSLEER. The germline V and J ends were trimmed by 4 bases and 15 bases, with 22 bases remaining between them. CDR3 residues: CASSPSGGPASLFF. CDR3 in DNA: TGCGCCAGCAGCCCTTCGGGGGGCCCCGCGTCTCTGTTCTTC.

The chain is built from TRBV24-1 and TRBJ1-5; D gene ambiguous. Germline lookup yields CDR1 KGHDR and CDR2 SFDVKD. This CDR3 has 13 residues. V was pared by 3 bases and J by 4 bases, with 6 bases between. The CDR3 coding sequence is TGTGCCACCAGTGATCGGCGGAATCAGCCCCAGCATTTT. This translates into CATSDRRNQPQHF.

The chain has TRBV7-9 and TRBJ2-7; D gene ambiguous. The CDR3 is 12 residues long. Trimming took off 5 bases at V and 7 bases at J, with 12 bases between the two ends. Looked up from germline, CDR1 is SEHNR and CDR2 is FQNEAQ (reference sequence). CDR3 sequence: CASSAAGSEQYF. CDR3 sequence (DNA): TGTGCCAGCAGCGCCGCTGGGTCGGAGCAGTACTTC.

The rearrangement uses TRBV3-1 and TRBJ2-1; 9 nucleotides agree with TRBD1. From germline, CDR1 is LGHDT and CDR2 YNNKEL (reference sequence). The V and J ends lost 4 bases and 5 bases, in that order; junction bases with no gene match: 3. The CDR3 spans 14 residues. In DNA, the CDR3 is TGTGCCAGCAGCCCCGGGACAGGGAACAATGAGCAGTTCTTC. It yields the protein CASSPGTGNNEQFF.

The gene calls are TRBV4-3 and TRBJ1-5; the D is unclear. Germline lookup yields CDR1 LGHNA and CDR2 YSLEER. This CDR3 contains 15 residues. The ends were cut back, 0 bases at V and 5 bases at J, with 11 bases in the middle. CDR3 in amino acids: CASSQDRSLDQPQHF. The CDR3 coding sequence is TGCGCCAGCAGCCAAGATCGGAGCCTTGATCAGCCCCAGCATTTT.

V gene TRBV12-5 combines with J gene TRBJ1-1, with 9 bases identical to TRBD1. CDR1 and CDR2 (germline): LGHNT, FRNRAP. V shed 2 bases and J 1 base; nucleotides not matched to a gene: 5. The CDR3 runs 16 residues. The CDR3 coding sequence is TGTGCTAGTGGTTTGACCCAGACAGGGGGGAACACTGAAGCTTTCTTT. Protein: CASGLTQTGGNTEAFF.

The chain carries TRBV5-5 and TRBJ1-1; D gene uncertain. V was pared by 3 bases and J by 1 base, with 10 bases between. CDR1 SGHKS and CDR2 YYEKEE come from the germline V gene (reference sequence). The CDR3 loop spans 14 amino acids. In DNA form, the CDR3 reads TGTGCCAGCAGCTCCCGTGGGGAGAACACTGAAGCTTTCTTT. Translated, it gives CASSSRGENTEAFF.

DNA of the CDR3: TGTGCCAACTCAGATGAGGGGGTCGGAGAGACCCAGTACTTC. The encoded protein is CANSDEGVGETQYF. The chain uses TRBV6-1 and TRBJ2-5; possible D gene TRBD1, 6 bases. Germline V gene data show CDR1 as MNHNS and CDR2 as SASEGT. CDR3 size: 14 residues. Trimming removed 10 bases at V and 4 bases at J, with 19 bases between.

This chain's CDR3 is CASSPRDRDTDTQYF. In DNA, the CDR3 is TGTGCCAGCAGCCCCCGGGACAGAGACACAGATACGCAGTATTTT. The V and J genes are TRBV7-9 and TRBJ2-3; TRBD1 matches at 7 bases. Trimming at V came to 5 bases and at J to 2 bases, leaving 7 bases not matched to a gene. Germline V lookup: CDR1 SEHNR, CDR2 FQNEAQ (reference sequence). The CDR3 contains 15 residues.

The V call is TRBV29-1, the J call TRBJ2-7; 9 bases line up with TRBD1. With 4 bases clipped from V and 4 bases from J, the junction kept 8 bases outside the gene matches. This CDR3 has 14 residues. Germline CDR1 SQVTM, CDR2 ANQGSEA. CDR3 region: CSVGAPGQGYEQYF. The CDR3 DNA reads TGCAGCGTTGGGGCGCCGGGACAGGGATACGAGCAGTACTTC.

Remarks on this clonotype: Sequence at one end of the junction differs from germline and may be a read error. The chain is built from TRBV6-5 and TRBJ1-2, with D possibly being TRBD1 (5 bases). Per the germline V gene, CDR1 is MNHEY and CDR2 is SVGAGI. This CDR3 has 13 residues. CDR3 in DNA: TGTGCCAGCAGTTACACGGGGGGGAGCGTATCGGATTTC. It yields the protein CASSYTGGSVSDF.

The chain carries TRBV19 and TRBJ1-5, with D maybe TRBD1 (5 bases). Per the germline V gene, CDR1 is LNHDA and CDR2 is SQIVND (reference sequence). The CDR3 consists of 16 residues. V lost 5 bases and J lost 6, with 20 bases in between. The DNA of the CDR3 is TGTGCCAGTAGTCCCGTGGGGGGACGCGGGAGTCAGCCCCAGCATTTT. This gives the protein CASSPVGGRGSQPQHF.

The chain couples TRBV12-3 or TRBV12-4 to TRBJ1-2; D perhaps matches TRBD1 (6 bases). CDR3 length: 15 amino acids. V shed 6 bases and J shed 4 bases, with 18 bases lying between them. CDR3 coding DNA: TGTGCCAGCAGGAAAACGGGGGCAGACCTCTATGGCTACACCTTC. Protein sequence: CASRKTGADLYGYTF.

The chain is built from TRBV15 and TRBJ1-1; a weak D match, TRBD1 (5 bases). Germline V gene lookup returns CDR1 LNHNV and CDR2 YYDKDF (reference sequence). V lost 7 bases to trimming and J lost 5 bases, with 20 bases between them. The CDR3 has 15 residues. The CDR3 DNA reads as TGTGCCACCACTACCGATTACCGGGACCAGACTGAAGCTTTCTTT. Translated, it gives CATTTDYRDQTEAFF.

The chain joins TRBV2 to TRBJ1-6; 11 nucleotides line up with TRBD1. The germline V gene encodes CDR1 SNHLY and CDR2 FYNNEI. V shed 5 bases and J 14 bases; nucleotides not matched to a gene: 8. CDR3 size: 14 residues. CDR3 loop: CASSSGTGGESLHF. The CDR3 DNA is TGTGCCAGCAGTTCCGGGACAGGGGGGGAGTCCCTCCACTTT.